Each of the 25 T cell receptor beta chains below was sequenced from the same sample in a study of regulatory T cells. Overall study findings and caveats: In CD3G-deficient patients, conventional CD4+ T cells were enriched for hydrophobic CDR3 residues at positions 6 and 7.

Antigens of these TCRs are unknown. The PCR used 52 TRBV and 13 TRBJ primers. Assay used: immunoSEQ multiplex PCR; TCRdb lists only in-frame clones, some missing. Altogether nearly 30,000 clones are present, 85% to 95% being singletons, with the ten largest covering under 2%. Input material: conventional CD4+ T cells sorted from blood. The receptors were gathered from a person between 18 and 30 years old with CD3G deficiency.

V usage is TRBV7-9 and J usage is TRBJ1-4; D not certain. Looked up from germline, CDR1 is SEHNR and CDR2 is FQNEAQ (reference sequence). This CDR3 spans 15 amino acids. V lost 2 bases and J 5 bases, leaving 12 bases between the germline ends. The CDR3 loop is CASSLMAGVNEKLFF. CDR3 in DNA: TGTGCCAGCAGCTTAATGGCAGGAGTAAATGAAAAACTGTTTTTT.

This clone was seen once. This chain joins TRBV6-1 and TRBJ1-6, with TRBD1 matching over 7 bases. Germline CDR1 reads MNHNS; CDR2 reads SASEGT. There are 14 residues in the CDR3. V gave up 6 bases and J gave up 7 bases; unmatched junction bases: 6. The CDR3 bases are TGTGCCAGCAGCCGAACAGGGGAAAATTCACCCCTCCACTTT. Its protein product is CASSRTGENSPLHF.

The chain joins TRBV7-2 to TRBJ2-2; D is uncertain. This CDR3 has 14 residues. Trimming removed 5 bases from V and 5 bases from J, with 12 bases in between. Germline assignment: CDR1 SGHTA and CDR2 FQGNSA. The CDR3 protein is CASSPRVQTGELFF. The CDR3 nucleotides are TGTGCCAGCAGCCCCCGGGTCCAGACCGGGGAGCTGTTTTTT. Full variable domain (missing parts from reference TRBV7-2 and TRBJ2-2): GAGVSQSPSNKVTEKGKDVELRCDPISGHTALYWYRQSLGQGLEFLIYFQGNSAPDKSGLPSDRFSAERTGGSVSTLTIQRTQQEDSAVYLCASSPRVQTGELFFGEGSRLTVL.

This chain joins TRBV5-5 and TRBJ2-3, with D possibly matching TRBD2 (5 bases). Germline V CDR1 and CDR2: SGHKS, YYEKEE (reference sequence). V lost 0 bases and J lost 4, with 9 bases in between. This CDR3 is 14 amino acids long. This CDR3 is CASSLEWGADTQYF. The CDR3 coding sequence is TGTGCCAGCAGCTTGGAATGGGGAGCAGATACGCAGTATTTT.

V usage is TRBV25-1 and J usage is TRBJ2-1, with 7 positions matching TRBD2. This CDR3 contains 13 residues. The trim removed 6 bases at V and 4 bases at J, leaving 3 bases unmatched. Germline CDR1 and CDR2: MGHDK and SYGVNS. CDR3 amino acids: CASSGGGYNEQFF. In DNA, the CDR3 is TGTGCCAGCAGCGGGGGAGGGTACAATGAGCAGTTCTTC.

V usage is TRBV6-1 and J usage is TRBJ1-5, with 7 nucleotides matching TRBD1. This CDR3 comprises 12 residues. Germline V gene lookup returns CDR1 MNHNS and CDR2 SASEGT. The V segment lost 9 bases and the J segment 2 bases; nucleotides outside the gene matches: 1. The CDR3 region is CASGQGNQPQHF. CDR3 in DNA: TGTGCCAGTGGACAGGGCAATCAGCCCCAGCATTTT.

This chain connects TRBV6-6 to TRBJ2-7; unclear D gene. Trimming removed 6 bases from V and 3 bases from J, with 9 bases in between. The CDR3 has 12 amino acids. CDR1 and CDR2 from the germline V gene are MNHNY and SVGAGI (reference sequence). The CDR3 coding sequence is TGTGCCAGCAGATCGGACGGCTACGAGCAGTACTTC. This encodes CASRSDGYEQYF.

This rearrangement joins TRBV5-6 to TRBJ2-7; D is unclear. The ends were cut back, 4 bases at V and 2 bases at J, with 4 bases in the middle. Germline values: CDR1 SGHDT, CDR2 YYEEEE. The CDR3 totals 11 residues. CDR3 in amino acids: CASSRTYEQYF. In DNA, the CDR3 is TGTGCCAGCAGCCGCACCTACGAGCAGTACTTC.

This chain connects TRBV6-1 to TRBJ1-5, with 7 bases that match TRBD1. V lost 3 bases, J lost 1 base, and 3 bases stayed unmatched. This CDR3 spans 15 amino acids. The germline gives CDR1 MNHNS, CDR2 SASEGT. The CDR3 DNA reads as TGTGCCAGCAGTGAGATGGGACAGAGCAATCAGCCCCAGCATTTT. Protein sequence: CASSEMGQSNQPQHF.

The rearrangement uses TRBV11-2 and TRBJ2-5; 10 nucleotides line up with TRBD1. The J call may be incorrect, as the DNA end agrees better with TRBJ2-7. This CDR3 spans 18 amino acids. CDR1 is SGHAT, CDR2 FQNNGV, per germline. The CDR3 bases are TGTGCCAGCAGCTTAAGGAGGAAGGACAGGGGGGGCTCCTACGAGCAGTACTTC. It translates to CASSLRRKDRGGSYEQYF.

The gene calls are TRBV6-1 and TRBJ1-2; 7 bases are a match to TRBD1. CDR1 and CDR2 from the germline V gene are MNHNS and SASEGT. V trimming: 7 bases; J trimming: 4 bases; junction bases outside the gene matches: 9. The CDR3 is 14 amino acids. The CDR3 loop is CASNLGGTAYGYTF. Written as DNA, the CDR3 is TGTGCCAGCAATCTAGGGGGGACAGCCTATGGCTACACCTTC.

V is TRBV6-1 and J is TRBJ2-4; maybe TRBD1 (6 bases). V dropped 1 base and J dropped 2 bases, with 15 bases sitting between them. The CDR3 has 17 residues. Germline V gene sequence: CDR1 MNHNS, CDR2 SASEGT. CDR3 region: CASSEDWGRGSKNIQYF. In nucleotides, the CDR3 is TGTGCCAGCAGTGAAGATTGGGGCAGGGGTTCCAAAAACATTCAGTACTTC.

This clone was seen only once. This chain uses TRBV28 with TRBJ2-2; TRBD1 matches at 8 bases. V shed 10 bases, J shed 4 bases, and the junction held 11 bases outside the gene matches. Germline V lookup: CDR1 MDHEN, CDR2 SYDVKM. The CDR3 length is 15 residues. CDR3 amino acids: CATALGQGITGELFF. As DNA, the CDR3 is TGTGCCACCGCGCTAGGACAGGGTATCACCGGGGAGCTGTTTTTT.

There are a few counts of this clone. The chain recombines TRBV25-1 with TRBJ1-5; 8 bases align to TRBD1. With V trimmed by 4 bases and J by 3 bases, 2 bases remained unmatched. The germline V gene has CDR1 MGHDK and CDR2 SYGVNS. The CDR3 is 14 residues long. The CDR3 DNA is TGTGCCAGCAGTGGGGACAGGAACAATCAGCCCCAGCATTTT. It yields the protein CASSGDRNNQPQHF.

The count of this clone is one. The chain uses TRBV30 and TRBJ2-3; 8 nucleotides agree with TRBD2. Germline V gives CDR1 GTSNPN, CDR2 SVGIG (reference sequence). This CDR3 region has 13 residues. V lost 2 bases to trimming and J lost 5 bases; unmatched junction nucleotides: 3. This CDR3 reads CAWSSGSLDTQYF. The CDR3 DNA follows: TGTGCCTGGAGTAGCGGGAGCCTAGATACGCAGTATTTT.

The chain carries TRBV4-3 and TRBJ1-4; 8 bases map to TRBD1. The germline V gene has CDR1 LGHNA and CDR2 YSLEER. J gave up 7 bases and V 0 bases, and 7 bases lay outside the gene matches. There are 16 residues in the CDR3. The CDR3 region has the DNA TGCGCCAGCAGCCAAGAAAGAGGGGACAGGTCTGAAAAACTGTTTTTT. This codes for CASSQERGDRSEKLFF.

This chain uses TRBV12-5 with TRBJ1-3; D is unresolved. Germline V lookup: CDR1 LGHNT, CDR2 FRNRAP. The CDR3 consists of 13 residues. V was pared by 4 bases and J by 4 bases, with 8 bases between. CDR3 loop: CASGWVGGNTIYF. CDR3 DNA sequence: TGTGCTAGTGGTTGGGTAGGCGGAAACACCATATATTTT.

The chain uses TRBV5-1 and TRBJ1-1; a possible D gene is TRBD1 (6 bases). CDR3 length: 13 residues. Trimming removed 5 bases from V and 3 bases from J, with 11 bases in between. Germline CDR1 reads SGHRS; CDR2 reads YFSETQ. CDR3 region: CASRRRTDTEAFF. CDR3 coding DNA: TGCGCCAGCAGGCGTCGGACAGACACTGAAGCTTTCTTT.

The chain is built from TRBV6-1 and TRBJ2-5; no definite D call. Per the germline V gene, CDR1 is MNHNS and CDR2 is SASEGT. Trimming stripped 2 bases from V and 5 bases from J, with 9 bases between. CDR3 size: 13 residues. DNA of the CDR3: TGTGCCAGCAGTGAACGAGGTACTGAGACCCAGTACTTC. It yields the protein CASSERGTETQYF.

This chain links TRBV5-6 with TRBJ1-5; D possibly corresponds to TRBD1 (6 bases). Germline V gives CDR1 SGHDT, CDR2 YYEEEE. Between the trimmed V and J ends, which lost 1 base and 4 bases, there was a span of 12 bases. The CDR3 is made up of 15 amino acids. In DNA form, the CDR3 reads TGTGCCAGCAGCTTGTGGGGGGCATGGAATCAGCCCCAGCATTTT. Its protein product is CASSLWGAWNQPQHF.

The chain combines TRBV6-5 with TRBJ2-5, with 7 bases matching TRBD1. V was pared by 9 bases and J by 5 bases, with 9 bases of the junction left unmatched. This CDR3 has 13 residues. Germline values: CDR1 MNHEY, CDR2 SVGAGI. CDR3: CASKDRVRETQYF. Here the CDR3 DNA reads TGTGCCAGTAAAGACAGGGTGAGGGAGACCCAGTACTTC.

This chain links TRBV19 with TRBJ1-2; D ambiguous. V was pared by 9 bases and J by 4 bases, with 9 bases between. This CDR3 contains 11 residues. The germline V gene has CDR1 LNHDA and CDR2 SQIVND (reference sequence). The CDR3 here is CASGRGYGYTF. The CDR3 region has the DNA TGTGCCAGCGGACGGGGCTATGGCTACACCTTC.

V and J are TRBV5-1 and TRBJ2-7, with D maybe TRBD1 (6 bases). Trimming removed 7 bases at V and 2 bases at J, with 16 bases between. The germline CDR1 and CDR2 sequences are SGHRS and YFSETQ. The CDR3 length is 14 residues. CDR3 sequence: CASLLGGLAYEQYF. The CDR3 DNA follows: TGCGCCAGCCTCCTTGGGGGCCTGGCCTACGAGCAGTACTTC.

The chain links TRBV6-1 to TRBJ1-4; no definite D call. The CDR3 contains 15 residues. V lost 2 bases and J lost 4, with 11 bases in between. Germline CDR1 is MNHNS and CDR2 is SASEGT. In nucleotides, the CDR3 is TGTGCCAGCAGTGAAAATATGCGGTTTAATGAAAAACTGTTTTTT. Translated: CASSENMRFNEKLFF.

This chain uses TRBV10-3 with TRBJ2-7; a weak D match, TRBD2 (6 bases). The CDR3 is 14 amino acids. V was shortened by 7 bases and J by 7 bases, with 20 bases between the two germline ends. Germline V gene data show CDR1 as ENHRY and CDR2 as SYGVKD. The CDR3 loop is CAIKQSASAGEQYF. DNA for the CDR3: TGTGCCATCAAACAAAGCGCTAGCGCGGGGGAGCAGTACTTC.